The 26 T cell receptor beta chains listed next were all sequenced from one sample in a study of radiation and T cells in renal cell carcinoma. The table came from immunoSEQ multiplex PCR; TCRdb's copy has only in-frame clones and leaves some out. The table has about 10,000 clones, about three fifths seen once. Treatment specified: treatment-naive control, cytoreductive nephrectomy. This material consisted of tumor tissue, taken from a patient whose treatment was nephrectomy without radiotherapy. These receptors were collected from a man aged 35 to 55 with renal cell carcinoma.

As DNA, the CDR3 is TGTGCCTGGAGTCCCCACAGGAGGGAGCAGTACTTC. Protein product: CAWSPHRREQYF. This chain connects TRBV30 to TRBJ2-7; possibly TRBD1 or TRBD2 for D (5 bases each). Germline values: CDR1 GTSNPN, CDR2 SVGIG (reference sequence). This CDR3 comprises 12 residues. Trimming shortened V by 2 bases and J by 7 bases, and 12 bases separated the two germline ends.

This clone appeared a few times. CDR3 nucleotides: TGTGCCAGCAGTTTAGGGCAGGGCTATCGGTCACCCCTCCACTTT. Protein product: CASSLGQGYRSPLHF. This sequence joins TRBV27 and TRBJ1-6; possibly TRBD1 for D (5 bases). The CDR3 is 15 amino acids. Trimming shortened V by 2 bases and J by 10 bases, and 15 bases separated the two germline ends. Germline CDR1 and CDR2: MNHEY and SMNVEV (reference sequence).

By share of the sample, this clone is medium-sized. The chain carries TRBV7-2 and TRBJ1-1; D is possibly TRBD1 (5 bases). V gave up 3 bases and J gave up 5 bases, with 13 bases separating them. Germline CDR1 SGHTA, CDR2 FQGNSA. The CDR3 is 14 amino acids. The CDR3 region has the DNA TGTGCCAGCAGCTTCAGAAGGGGATCTACTGAAGCTTTCTTT. Translating it yields CASSFRRGSTEAFF.

The table lists this clone with a few counts. V usage is TRBV28 and J usage is TRBJ2-7; TRBD2 might be the D (5 bases). V was cut by 3 bases and J by 5 bases, with 20 bases left in between. Germline CDR1 and CDR2: MDHEN and SYDVKM. The CDR3 is made up of 16 amino acids. Here the CDR3 reads CASSFGVGMNGNEQYF. In nucleotides, the CDR3 is TGTGCCAGCAGTTTTGGTGTCGGGATGAACGGGAACGAGCAGTACTTC. The full variable domain, with the rest looked up from reference TRBV28 and TRBJ2-7, is DVKVTQSSRYLVKRTGEKVFLECVQDMDHENMFWYRQDPGLGLRLIYFSYDVKMKEKGDIPEGYSVSREKKERFSLILESASTNQTSMYLCASSFGVGMNGNEQYFGPGTRLTVT.

This chain uses TRBV7-2 with TRBJ2-3; D perhaps matches TRBD2 (6 bases). V dropped 1 base and J dropped 5 bases, with 16 bases sitting between them. This CDR3 has 16 amino acids. Germline V lookup: CDR1 SGHTA, CDR2 FQGNSA. The chain's CDR3 is CASSLVTGEGLDTQYF. The DNA of the CDR3 is TGTGCCAGCAGCTTAGTGACGGGAGAAGGTTTAGATACGCAGTATTTT.

V usage is TRBV7-2 and J usage is TRBJ2-1, with D unresolved. The CDR3 consists of 16 residues. V was trimmed by 1 base and J by 6 bases, leaving 16 bases between them. CDR1 and CDR2 from the germline V gene are SGHTA and FQGNSA. The chain's CDR3 is CASSLGGSPSSNEQFF. In DNA form, the CDR3 reads TGTGCCAGCAGCTTAGGGGGTAGTCCCTCTTCCAATGAGCAGTTCTTC.

This chain joins TRBV7-9 and TRBJ2-1; D not resolved. Between the trimmed V and J ends, which lost 5 bases and 2 bases, there was a span of 16 bases. This CDR3 is 16 amino acids long. In germline, CDR1 is SEHNR, CDR2 FQNEAQ (reference sequence). Here the CDR3 DNA reads TGTGCCAGCAGCCCGTTATTTAGCAGGACCTACAATGAGCAGTTCTTC. This translates into CASSPLFSRTYNEQFF.

The chain has TRBV7-3 and TRBJ2-5; TRBD1 agrees at 9 bases. Germline-derived CDR1 and CDR2 are SGHTA and FQGTGA. This CDR3 is 13 amino acids long. J was trimmed by 3 bases and V by 6 bases; bases with no gene match: 2. The CDR3 loop is CASSRQGEETQYF. The CDR3 region has the DNA TGTGCCAGCAGTCGACAGGGGGAAGAGACCCAGTACTTC. The full variable domain, rest sourced from reference TRBV7-3 and TRBJ2-5, is GAGVSQTPSNKVTEKGKYVELRCDPISGHTALYWYRQSLGQGPEFLIYFQGTGAADDSGLPNDRFFAVRPEGSVSTLKIQRTERGDSAVYLCASSRQGEETQYFGPGTRLLVL.

V is TRBV4-2 and J is TRBJ2-1, with a possible D match to TRBD1 (5 bases). Germline CDR1 and CDR2: LGHNA and YNFKEQ. Between the trimmed V and J ends, which lost 4 bases and 7 bases, there was a span of 17 bases. The CDR3 runs 15 residues. The CDR3 spells CASSLPRGLGNEQFF. For the CDR3, the DNA is TGTGCCAGCAGCCTTCCTAGGGGTTTGGGGAATGAGCAGTTCTTC.

The chain joins TRBV5-6 to TRBJ2-7, with D perhaps matching TRBD2 (5 bases). Trimming pared 0 bases from V and 4 bases from J, leaving 8 bases between. CDR1 and CDR2 from the germline V gene are SGHDT and YYEEEE. The CDR3 spans 13 residues. The CDR3 here is CASSLAAGYEQYF. The CDR3 DNA reads TGTGCCAGCAGCTTGGCTGCGGGTTACGAGCAGTACTTC. Full variable domain (rest looked up from reference TRBV5-6 and TRBJ2-7): DAGVTQSPTHLIKTRGQQVTLRCSPKSGHDTVSWYQQALGQGPQFIFQYYEEEERQRGNFPDRFSGHQFPNYSSELNVNALLLGDSALYLCASSLAAGYEQYFGPGTRLTVT.

The genes are TRBV19 and TRBJ2-1, with D perhaps assigned TRBD1 or TRBD2 (5 bases each). Trimming removed 3 bases at V and 11 bases at J, with 8 bases between. Germline assignment: CDR1 LNHDA and CDR2 SQIVND (reference sequence). The CDR3 totals 11 residues. The CDR3 loop is CASSIGAKQFF. CDR3 sequence (DNA): TGTGCCAGTAGTATCGGGGCCAAGCAGTTCTTC.

V and J are TRBV11-3 and TRBJ2-5, with D possibly matching TRBD2 (6 bases). Germline V lookup: CDR1 SGHNT, CDR2 YENEEA. This CDR3 is built from 16 residues. Deletions cut 2 bases from V and 5 bases from J, with 18 bases between. The CDR3 protein is CASSLSGGEGGETQYF. In DNA form, the CDR3 reads TGTGCCAGCAGCTTAAGTGGCGGGGAAGGAGGGGAGACCCAGTACTTC. Filled out from reference TRBV11-3 and TRBJ2-5, the complete variable domain reads EAGVVQSPRYKIIEKKQPVAFWCNPISGHNTLYWYLQNLGQGPELLIRYENEEAVDDSQLPKDRFSAERLKGVDSTLKIQPAELGDSAVYLCASSLSGGEGGETQYFGPGTRLLVL.

This clone has a handful of counts. V and J are TRBV7-8 and TRBJ2-7, with no clear D. This CDR3 is built from 14 residues. The V gene lost 3 bases and the J gene lost 1 base, with 10 bases spanning the gap. From germline, CDR1 is SGHVS and CDR2 FQNEAQ. CDR3 loop: CASSLATLSYEQYF. The CDR3 coding sequence is TGTGCCAGCAGCTTGGCCACTTTATCCTACGAGCAGTACTTC.

The chain joins TRBV5-6 to TRBJ2-7; tentative D call: TRBD2 (5 bases). V was cut by 3 bases and J by 6 bases, with 13 bases left in between. In germline, CDR1 is SGHDT, CDR2 YYEEEE. The CDR3 has 13 amino acids. The CDR3 spells CASSSTGSGEQYF. DNA of the CDR3: TGTGCCAGCAGCTCGACGGGATCCGGCGAGCAGTACTTC.

V and J are TRBV5-5 and TRBJ1-1; D remains ambiguous. The CDR3 contains 12 residues. CDR1 and CDR2 (germline): SGHKS, YYEKEE (reference sequence). V lost 3 bases, J lost 4 bases, and 7 bases lay in between. For the CDR3, the DNA is TGTGCCAGCAGCTCGAGTTCCACTGAAGCTTTCTTT. This codes for CASSSSSTEAFF.

This chain uses TRBV7-8 with TRBJ2-3; 12 bases map to TRBD2. The CDR3 loop spans 17 amino acids. After removal of 2 bases from V and 2 bases from J, the junction contained 5 bases not matched to a gene. Per the germline V gene, CDR1 is SGHVS and CDR2 is FQNEAQ. Here the CDR3 reads CASSLTSGRQPTDTQYF. The CDR3 DNA sequence: TGTGCCAGCAGCTTAACTAGCGGGAGGCAACCCACAGATACGCAGTATTTT.

This clone showed up just once. The chain carries TRBV28 and TRBJ1-2; the D is unclear. Trimming stripped 3 bases from V and 1 base from J, with 12 bases between. The CDR3 consists of 15 residues. CDR1 and CDR2 from the germline V gene are MDHEN and SYDVKM. For the CDR3, the DNA is TGTGCCAGCAGTTTGGGCAGAGTCCGTAACTATGGCTACACCTTC. As protein: CASSLGRVRNYGYTF.

The rearrangement links TRBV19 to TRBJ2-1; 9 nucleotides line up with TRBD2. V lost 5 bases, J lost 7 bases, and 9 bases stayed unmatched. In germline, CDR1 is LNHDA, CDR2 SQIVND (reference sequence). CDR3 length: 15 amino acids. The CDR3 is CASSLPSGARNEQFF. In nucleotides, the CDR3 is TGTGCCAGTAGTCTCCCTAGCGGGGCCCGTAATGAGCAGTTCTTC.

The chain is built from TRBV7-3 and TRBJ2-3, with no clear D. The germline V gene has CDR1 SGHTA and CDR2 FQGTGA. This CDR3 region has 13 residues. V was pared by 3 bases and J by 2 bases, with 6 bases between. The CDR3 region is CASSLSYTDTQYF. The CDR3 nucleotides read TGTGCCAGCAGCTTGTCCTACACAGATACGCAGTATTTT.

This clone was seen a few times. The gene calls are TRBV11-3 and TRBJ2-2; TRBD2 is a possible D gene (5 bases). This CDR3 is built from 15 residues. The germline V and J ends were trimmed by 6 bases and 3 bases, with 14 bases remaining between them. From germline, CDR1 is SGHNT and CDR2 YENEEA. CDR3 sequence: CASSPPPADTGELFF. The CDR3 nucleotides read TGTGCCAGCAGTCCCCCCCCAGCGGACACCGGGGAGCTGTTTTTT.

This clone was seen only a few times. The chain has TRBV2 and TRBJ2-1; 8 nucleotides align to TRBD2. V dropped 1 base and J dropped 2; count of bases not matched to a gene: 1. CDR1 and CDR2 from the germline V gene are SNHLY and FYNNEI. The CDR3 has 15 residues. CDR3 residues: CASSEERETYNEQFF. CDR3 DNA: TGTGCCAGCAGTGAAGAGCGGGAGACCTACAATGAGCAGTTCTTC.

This clone appeared once. This CDR3 is also generated by other DNA sequences in the sample. The V call is TRBV29-1, the J call TRBJ2-7, with TRBD2 matching over 11 bases. The germline CDR1 and CDR2 sequences are SQVTM and ANQGSEA. V dropped 6 bases and J dropped 3; count of bases not matched to a gene: 4. This CDR3 is built from 13 residues. The CDR3 sequence is CSVGTSGNYEQYF. The CDR3 DNA reads as TGCAGCGTGGGGACTAGCGGTAACTACGAGCAGTACTTC.

This clone was recorded a few times. The V and J genes are TRBV11-2 and TRBJ1-1, with D possibly matching TRBD1 (5 bases). V lost 2 bases, J lost 6 bases, and 7 bases lay in between. This CDR3 is 12 amino acids long. Germline loops: CDR1 SGHAT, CDR2 FQNNGV. The CDR3 DNA reads TGTGCCAGCAGCTTATGGGGCTCTGAAGCTTTCTTT. Translation: CASSLWGSEAFF.

The chain joins TRBV9 to TRBJ2-3; D is unclear. V was clipped by 0 bases and J by 7 bases, with 15 bases between them. The CDR3 is 15 amino acids. CDR1 is SGDLS and CDR2 is YYNGEE in the germline V gene. The CDR3: CASSVDTQFSYTQYF. The CDR3, as DNA: TGTGCCAGCAGCGTAGATACACAGTTTTCCTATACGCAGTATTTT.

This chain connects TRBV7-6 to TRBJ1-3; D is possibly TRBD1 (5 bases). V lost 4 bases and J 4 bases, leaving 11 bases between the germline ends. The CDR3 is 14 amino acids. CDR1 and CDR2 (germline): SGHVS, FNYEAQ. The CDR3 here is CASSSPGAGNTIYF. As DNA, the CDR3 is TGTGCCAGCAGCTCCCCCGGGGCGGGAAACACCATATATTTT.

V usage is TRBV4-3 and J usage is TRBJ2-7; TRBD2 might be the D (7 bases). Germline loops: CDR1 LGHNA, CDR2 YSLEER. The CDR3 consists of 14 residues. With 1 base removed from V and 7 bases from J, the gap between germline ends came to 14 bases. The CDR3 region has the DNA TGCGCCAGCAGCCAAGTGGTCGGGGGGCGAGAGCAGTACTTC. Amino acids: CASSQVVGGREQYF.